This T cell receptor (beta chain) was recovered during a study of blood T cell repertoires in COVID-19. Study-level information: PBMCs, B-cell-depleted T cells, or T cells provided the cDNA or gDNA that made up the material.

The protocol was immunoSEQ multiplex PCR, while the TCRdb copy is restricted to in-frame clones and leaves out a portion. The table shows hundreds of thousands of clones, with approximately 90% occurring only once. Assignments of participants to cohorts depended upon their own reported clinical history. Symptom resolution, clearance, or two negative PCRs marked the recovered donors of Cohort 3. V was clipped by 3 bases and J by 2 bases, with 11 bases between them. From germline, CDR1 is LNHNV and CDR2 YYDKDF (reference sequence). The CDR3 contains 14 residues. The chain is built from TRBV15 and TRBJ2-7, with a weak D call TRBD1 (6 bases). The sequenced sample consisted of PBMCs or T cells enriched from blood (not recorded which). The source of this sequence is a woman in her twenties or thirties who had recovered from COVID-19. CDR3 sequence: CATSRERGTYEQYF. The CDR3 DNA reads TGTGCCACCAGCAGGGAAAGGGGGACCTACGAGCAGTACTTC.